The present entry profiles one T cell receptor (beta chain) with its context. Its antigen is undetermined. This sample was included in a study of hypomethylating agent response in myelodysplastic syndrome. Study context: Patients received azacitidine (about 70% of the 11) or decitabine (3 of 11).

Study-wide findings and caveats: The cohort was small, with only approximately 11 patients analyzed.

At survey resolution, 400 ng of DNA per sample was split into two 200 ng replicates. Per the authors' pipeline: VDJdb flagged 1.5% to 2% of approximately 150,000 unique clonotypes as previously reported viral-epitope-specific. The method was immunoSEQ multiplex PCR; TCRdb's version includes in-frame clones alone and lacks a portion of them. V and J calls and clone size come straight from that table; D and trimming were deduced from the DNA. Found here are about 10,000 clones, around 80% of them singletons; the top ten hold 4%. The source material was bone marrow, sampled before or after starting hypomethylating agent treatment for myelodysplastic syndrome (not recorded which). This clonotype originated in a human donor with myelodysplastic syndrome.

As DNA, the CDR3 is TGTGCCAGCTTAGGTTTGGGGGATGAGCAGTTCTTC. It translates to CASLGLGDEQFF. The chain links TRBV27 to TRBJ2-1, with D possibly called TRBD1 or TRBD2 (5 bases each). CDR1 and CDR2 (germline): MNHEY, SMNVEV (reference sequence). The CDR3 consists of 12 residues. Trimming pared 8 bases from V and 8 bases from J, leaving 13 bases between.